These T cell receptor beta chains were read from a single sample in a study of blood T cell repertoires in COVID-19. Sequencing used immunoSEQ multiplex PCR; TCRdb keeps in-frame clones, though not all of them. The sample records about 320,000 clones, roughly 82% being singletons. The sample comprised peripheral blood. The receptors here all came from a woman aged 50 to 65 with acute or convalescent COVID-19. CDR3s leave out the opening cysteine and the closing phenylalanine or tryptophan.

V,CDR3
TRBV6-5,ASGEWTGRNTEAF
TRBV5-6,ASSQTGVSYNEQF
TRBV28,ASSSHRDTKRPQH
TRBV28,ASSRDFSEQY
TRBV28,ASRGTNSYNEQF
TRBV24-1,ATSDPSRQGSSTGELF
TRBV27,ASSFRARGTQY
TRBV2,ASSGIDREGSDTQY
TRBV28,ASRLGGTDTQY
TRBV21-1,ASSKGGQNYGYT
TRBV7-2,ASSRGGMNTEAF
TRBV3-1/TRBV3-2,ASSQALVGLYEQY
TRBV7-6,ASSLVAQLGSYNEQF
TRBV7-8,ASSFQPGLLLRPNEKLF
TRBV4-2,ASSQDEGQGSGYT
TRBV7-8,ASSQMTGGAGYGYT
TRBV28,ASRFSGGGRGNQPQH
TRBV6-5,ASSPATGASYEQY
TRBV6-6,ASRDRGPTYEQY
TRBV5-1,ASSLITRDTEAF
TRBV27,ASSSHRETYEQY
TRBV7-8,ASSLAQGDGAGYT
TRBV3-1/TRBV3-2,ASSQPRGDSSYNEQF
TRBV29-1,SVSDRNYGYT
TRBV13,ASSLFGGRGSETQY
TRBV13,ASSQTTREAF
TRBV6-6,ASSPQSQVSTGELF
TRBV24-1,ATSDPGIYGYT
TRBV5-3,ARSFLGAQPQH
TRBV9,ASSGGTGGQPQH
TRBV27,ASSRDSNTGELF
TRBV11-3,ASRREVGTGELF
TRBV19,ASTNEASSYNSPLH
TRBV6-2/TRBV6-3,ASSYERSYGYT
TRBV19,ASSLRTGQTRDEQY
TRBV29-1,SVEDSPYEQY
TRBV19,ASNLDGNSNQPQH
TRBV2,ASSEIRQMGYEQF